Given below is one TCR beta chain in context. What it binds is not known. Germline assignment: CDR1 SGHTA and CDR2 FQGNSA. This CDR3 has 17 residues. The V segment lost 5 bases and the J segment 7 bases; nucleotides outside the gene matches: 11. In the PCR, 60 Vbeta and 13 Jbeta primers were used. This table comes from immunoSEQ multiplex PCR, and its TCRdb copy is limited to in-frame clones, with some not included. The data hold more than 100,000 clones, with roughly 73% observed a single time. The record originates from a study of cytomegalovirus exposure and HLA in healthy donors. Study-wide results and caveats: Later work showed greater clonal expansion in HLA-associated TCR beta chains than in equally common others. In a later analysis, V- and J-gene trimming of beta chains associated with a DCLRE1C missense variant, replicated independently. TCR sequences were mostly rare, though some public TCRs occurred in many donors.

The chain uses TRBV7-2 and TRBJ2-2, with 12 bases identical to TRBD1. The clonotype was recovered from a male donor in good health and CMV-seronegative. The material sequenced was PBMCs. CDR3 in DNA: TGTGCCAGCAGCCCTCAGCCGGGACAGGGGGCGAGCGGGGAGCTGTTTTTT. It yields the protein CASSPQPGQGASGELFF.